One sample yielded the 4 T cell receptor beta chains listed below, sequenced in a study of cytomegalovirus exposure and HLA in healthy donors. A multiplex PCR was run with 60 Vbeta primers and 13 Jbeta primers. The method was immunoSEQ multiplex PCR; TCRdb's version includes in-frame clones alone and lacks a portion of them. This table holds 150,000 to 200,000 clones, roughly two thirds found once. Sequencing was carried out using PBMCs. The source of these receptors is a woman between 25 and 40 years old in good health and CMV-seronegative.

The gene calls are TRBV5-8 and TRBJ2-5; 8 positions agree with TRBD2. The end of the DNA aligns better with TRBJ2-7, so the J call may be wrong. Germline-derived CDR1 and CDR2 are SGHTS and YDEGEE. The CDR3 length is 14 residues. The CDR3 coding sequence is TGTGCCAGCAGCCCCCGGGGGGGGGCCAACGAGCAGTACTTC. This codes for CASSPRGGANEQYF.

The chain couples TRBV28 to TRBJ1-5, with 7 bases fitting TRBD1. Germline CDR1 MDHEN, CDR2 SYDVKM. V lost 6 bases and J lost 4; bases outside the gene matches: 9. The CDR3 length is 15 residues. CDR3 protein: CASSPPGQRNQPQHF. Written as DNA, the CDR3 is TGTGCCAGCAGCCCTCCGGGACAGAGGAATCAGCCCCAGCATTTT.

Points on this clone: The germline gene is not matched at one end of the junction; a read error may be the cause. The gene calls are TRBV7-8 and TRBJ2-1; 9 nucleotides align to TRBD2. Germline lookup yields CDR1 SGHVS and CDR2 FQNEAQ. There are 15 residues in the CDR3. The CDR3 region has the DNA TGTGCCAGCAGCGTAGCGGGAGACTACTACAATGAGCAGTTCTTC. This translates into CASSVAGDYYNEQFF.

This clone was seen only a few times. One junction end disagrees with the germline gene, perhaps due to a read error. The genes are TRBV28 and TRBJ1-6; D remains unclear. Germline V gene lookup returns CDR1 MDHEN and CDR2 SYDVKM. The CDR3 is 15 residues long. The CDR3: CASSVWRGSNSPLHF. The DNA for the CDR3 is TGTGCCAGCAGTGTATGGCGAGGGAGTAATTCACCCCTCCACTTT.